The rows below give T cell receptor beta chains drawn from one sample of a study of blood T cell repertoires in COVID-19. Profiling relied on immunoSEQ multiplex PCR, and the TCRdb table lists in-frame clones only, not all of them. The sample includes 250,000 to 300,000 clones, approximately 91% seen only once; the top ten take around 1%. The sequenced material came from PBMCs or T cells enriched from blood (not recorded which). These receptors originate from a woman aged 25 to 39 who had recovered from COVID-19. Both conserved end residues are part of each CDR3. D genes are given only for firm matches. The size of a clone is reported for some rows only, either as once, few or many, or as a class for expanded clones.

v_gene: TRBV5-1
j_gene: TRBJ1-5
abundance: .
d_gene: .
CDR3nt: TGCGCCAGCAGCTTCGGACCAGGGCTTAGCAATCAGCCCCAGCATTTT
CDR3aa: CASSFGPGLSNQPQHF

v_gene: TRBV11-3
j_gene: TRBJ2-3
abundance: .
d_gene: .
CDR3nt: TGTGCCTCATCCCTGTGGGGCGGAGCTAGCACAGATACGCAGTATTTT
CDR3aa: CASSLWGGASTDTQYF

v_gene: TRBV5-1
j_gene: TRBJ1-4
abundance: .
d_gene: .
CDR3nt: TGCGCCAGCAGCCCCCAATTTGCAACTAATGAAAAACTGTTTTTT
CDR3aa: CASSPQFATNEKLFF

v_gene: TRBV5-1
j_gene: TRBJ1-2
abundance: .
d_gene: .
CDR3nt: TGCGCCAGCAGCCCGGGACTCCCTAACTATGGCTACACCTTC
CDR3aa: CASSPGLPNYGYTF

v_gene: TRBV7-9
j_gene: TRBJ1-1
abundance: .
d_gene: TRBD1
CDR3nt: TGTGCCAGCAGCCACACTGGACAGGGGAAAAAAGGAAACACTGAAGCTTTCTTT
CDR3aa: CASSHTGQGKKGNTEAFF

v_gene: TRBV7-6
j_gene: TRBJ1-6
abundance: .
d_gene: .
CDR3nt: TGTGCCAGCAGCCTGCTAAGAGATAATTCACCCCTCCACTTT
CDR3aa: CASSLLRDNSPLHF

v_gene: TRBV5-1
j_gene: TRBJ2-7
abundance: .
d_gene: TRBD2
CDR3nt: TGCGCCAGCAGCCGCGGGACTAGCGGGAGCTACGAGCAGTACTTC
CDR3aa: CASSRGTSGSYEQYF

v_gene: TRBV2
j_gene: TRBJ2-7
abundance: few
d_gene: .
CDR3nt: TGTGCCAGCAGTGTGGCACAGCCCTACGAGCAGTACTTC
CDR3aa: CASSVAQPYEQYF

v_gene: TRBV27
j_gene: TRBJ1-5
abundance: .
d_gene: TRBD1
CDR3nt: TGTGCCAGCACAACCGGGACAGGGAATCAGCCCCAGCATTTT
CDR3aa: CASTTGTGNQPQHF

v_gene: TRBV7-2
j_gene: TRBJ1-2
abundance: .
d_gene: TRBD1
CDR3nt: TGTGCCAGCAGCCCGACAGGGGGCAACTATGGCTACACCTTC
CDR3aa: CASSPTGGNYGYTF

v_gene: TRBV28
j_gene: TRBJ2-1
abundance: .
d_gene: TRBD2
CDR3nt: TGTGCCAGCAGTTTCGGCGGGAGAGGCTACAATGAGCAGTTCTTC
CDR3aa: CASSFGGRGYNEQFF

v_gene: TRBV25-1
j_gene: TRBJ2-5
abundance: .
d_gene: TRBD1
CDR3nt: TGTGCCAGCAGTGTCCGGGGACAGCTACAAGAGACCCAGTACTTC
CDR3aa: CASSVRGQLQETQYF

v_gene: TRBV19
j_gene: TRBJ1-2
abundance: .
d_gene: .
CDR3nt: TGTGCCAGTAGTATCGGGGTCGGATATGGCTACACCTTC
CDR3aa: CASSIGVGYGYTF

v_gene: TRBV3-1/TRBV3-2
j_gene: TRBJ1-5
abundance: .
d_gene: .
CDR3nt: TGTGCCAGCAGCCAACGGGGGAGTCAGCCCCAGCATTTT
CDR3aa: CASSQRGSQPQHF

v_gene: TRBV30
j_gene: TRBJ1-3
abundance: .
d_gene: .
CDR3nt: TGTGCCTGGAGTGTTGCGATGGCTGGAAACACCATATATTTT
CDR3aa: CAWSVAMAGNTIYF

v_gene: TRBV7-2
j_gene: TRBJ2-3
abundance: .
d_gene: TRBD2
CDR3nt: TGTGCCAGCAGCTTGCGACTAGCGGGACCTAGCACAGATACGCAGTATTTT
CDR3aa: CASSLRLAGPSTDTQYF

v_gene: TRBV27
j_gene: TRBJ1-6
abundance: .
d_gene: TRBD1
CDR3nt: TGTGCCACCTCCCCAAAATGGGCAGGGGGTTCCGCGGTGGGGGCCCTCCACTTT
CDR3aa: CATSPKWAGGSAVGALHF

v_gene: TRBV2
j_gene: TRBJ2-7
abundance: .
d_gene: .
CDR3nt: TGTGCCAGCCGGGAGGAGGGGGCCTACGAGCAGTACTTC
CDR3aa: CASREEGAYEQYF

v_gene: TRBV5-1
j_gene: TRBJ2-1
abundance: .
d_gene: .
CDR3nt: TGCGCCAGCAGCTTTCAGATCGATGAGCAGTTCTTC
CDR3aa: CASSFQIDEQFF

v_gene: TRBV6-5
j_gene: TRBJ1-1
abundance: .
d_gene: .
CDR3nt: TGTGCCAGCACCTCAAGGGGGAACACTGAAGCTTTCTTT
CDR3aa: CASTSRGNTEAFF

v_gene: TRBV19
j_gene: TRBJ1-3
abundance: .
d_gene: .
CDR3nt: TGTGCCACGGCTAGGACAGGAAACACCATATATTTT
CDR3aa: CATARTGNTIYF

v_gene: TRBV4-1
j_gene: TRBJ1-3
abundance: .
d_gene: TRBD1
CDR3nt: TGCGCCAGCAGCCAAGGCCGGACAGGACTTTCGCCTGGAAACACCATATATTTT
CDR3aa: CASSQGRTGLSPGNTIYF

v_gene: TRBV14
j_gene: TRBJ1-2
abundance: .
d_gene: .
CDR3nt: TGTGCCAGCAGCCAGGGGGCCAACTATGGCTACACCTTC
CDR3aa: CASSQGANYGYTF

v_gene: TRBV19
j_gene: TRBJ1-1
abundance: .
d_gene: .
CDR3nt: TGTGCCAGTAGTAGCGGGGGCGCAAGAACTGAAGCTTTCTTT
CDR3aa: CASSSGGARTEAFF

v_gene: TRBV18
j_gene: TRBJ2-2
abundance: .
d_gene: TRBD1
CDR3nt: TGTGCCAGCTCGACGTTGGACAGGGGAACCGGGGAGCTGTTTTTT
CDR3aa: CASSTLDRGTGELFF

v_gene: TRBV7-8
j_gene: TRBJ1-1
abundance: once
d_gene: .
CDR3nt: TGTGCCAGCAGCTTACAGGTGACAGGCTTCCCTGAAGCTTTCTTT
CDR3aa: CASSLQVTGFPEAFF

v_gene: TRBV13
j_gene: TRBJ2-7
abundance: once
d_gene: TRBD2
CDR3nt: TGTGCCAGCGGGGCGGGGGGCTCCTACGAGCAGTACTTC
CDR3aa: CASGAGGSYEQYF

v_gene: TRBV19
j_gene: TRBJ2-7
abundance: .
d_gene: TRBD2
CDR3nt: TGTGCCAGTAGTATTTTCGGGGGGGGCTCCTACGAGCAGTACTTC
CDR3aa: CASSIFGGGSYEQYF

v_gene: TRBV6-5
j_gene: TRBJ1-5
abundance: .
d_gene: TRBD1
CDR3nt: TGTGCCAGCAGGCAGGGGGCAACCAATCAGCCCCAGCATTTT
CDR3aa: CASRQGATNQPQHF

v_gene: TRBV6-4
j_gene: TRBJ1-5
abundance: .
d_gene: .
CDR3nt: TGTGCCAGCCTTGTGGGGGCCTATAGCAATCAGCCCCAGCATTTT
CDR3aa: CASLVGAYSNQPQHF

v_gene: TRBV10-3
j_gene: TRBJ2-3
abundance: .
d_gene: TRBD2
CDR3nt: TGTGCCATCAGGGGTCTGGCGGGGGTCCATCTTACTAGCACAGATACGCAGTATTTT
CDR3aa: CAIRGLAGVHLTSTDTQYF

v_gene: TRBV19
j_gene: TRBJ2-1
abundance: .
d_gene: TRBD2
CDR3nt: TGTGCCAGTAGTCTATTAGCGGGAGTGGGCAATGAGCAGTTCTTC
CDR3aa: CASSLLAGVGNEQFF

v_gene: TRBV5-1
j_gene: TRBJ1-4
abundance: .
d_gene: .
CDR3nt: TGCGCCAGCAGCATCCCCCGGGGGGGTATGGATGAAAAACTGTTTTTT
CDR3aa: CASSIPRGGMDEKLFF

v_gene: TRBV29-1
j_gene: TRBJ1-2
abundance: .
d_gene: .
CDR3nt: TGCAGCGTTTTAACTGCAAATGGCTACACCTTC
CDR3aa: CSVLTANGYTF

v_gene: TRBV27
j_gene: TRBJ2-1
abundance: .
d_gene: TRBD2
CDR3nt: TGTGCCAGCAGTTCCTCCGGGACTAGTTTCTACAATGAGCAGTTCTTC
CDR3aa: CASSSSGTSFYNEQFF

v_gene: TRBV3-1/TRBV3-2
j_gene: TRBJ1-6
abundance: few
d_gene: TRBD1
CDR3nt: TGTGCCAGCAGCCTCGGGACAGGGGACGATTCACCCCTCCACTTT
CDR3aa: CASSLGTGDDSPLHF

v_gene: TRBV4-3
j_gene: TRBJ2-7
abundance: .
d_gene: .
CDR3nt: TGCGCCAGCAGCCAAGATAATGTCAGGGGAGTGGTGCGAGAGCAGTACTTC
CDR3aa: CASSQDNVRGVVREQYF

v_gene: TRBV27
j_gene: TRBJ2-2
abundance: .
d_gene: TRBD2
CDR3nt: TGTGCCAGCAGTTTTCCGGGAGGGGGGAACACCGGGGAGCTGTTTTTT
CDR3aa: CASSFPGGGNTGELFF

v_gene: TRBV10-2
j_gene: TRBJ1-1
abundance: .
d_gene: .
CDR3nt: TGCGCCAGCAGTGATTTCGCTGAAGCTTTCTTT
CDR3aa: CASSDFAEAFF

v_gene: TRBV7-9
j_gene: TRBJ2-7
abundance: .
d_gene: .
CDR3nt: TGTGCCAGCAGCTTAGTTGGGGGGGCGATCTACGAGCAGTACTTC
CDR3aa: CASSLVGGAIYEQYF

v_gene: TRBV2
j_gene: TRBJ1-5
abundance: few
d_gene: TRBD1
CDR3nt: TGTGCCAGCTCGACCGGGACAGGGAGAGATCAGCCCCAGCATTTT
CDR3aa: CASSTGTGRDQPQHF

v_gene: TRBV4-1
j_gene: TRBJ2-5
abundance: .
d_gene: TRBD2
CDR3nt: TGCGCCAGCAGGGGGAGGGGAGGCGCCCAAGAGACCCAGTACTTC
CDR3aa: CASRGRGGAQETQYF

v_gene: TRBV19
j_gene: TRBJ1-3
abundance: .
d_gene: TRBD1
CDR3nt: TGTGCCAGTAGTCTGAGGGGGCGGAATTCAGCTGGAAACACCATATATTTT
CDR3aa: CASSLRGRNSAGNTIYF

v_gene: TRBV28
j_gene: TRBJ1-5
abundance: .
d_gene: .
CDR3nt: TGTGCCAGCAGTTTTTTCGGGGTTGGTAGCAATCAGCCCCAGCATTTT
CDR3aa: CASSFFGVGSNQPQHF

v_gene: TRBV19
j_gene: TRBJ1-5
abundance: .
d_gene: TRBD1
CDR3nt: TGTGCCAGTAGTATCCGGGGCAGGGGGACGGGTAGCAATCAGCCCCAGCATTTT
CDR3aa: CASSIRGRGTGSNQPQHF

v_gene: TRBV27
j_gene: TRBJ1-1
abundance: once
d_gene: TRBD1
CDR3nt: TGTGCCAGCAGTTGGGACCGCACAGGGGAGACTGAAGCTTTCTTT
CDR3aa: CASSWDRTGETEAFF

v_gene: TRBV4-2
j_gene: TRBJ2-7
abundance: .
d_gene: .
CDR3nt: TGTGCCAGCAGCCAAGACCCCCGTGCGAGCGAGCAGTACTTC
CDR3aa: CASSQDPRASEQYF

v_gene: TRBV11-3
j_gene: TRBJ2-2
abundance: once
d_gene: TRBD1
CDR3nt: TGTGCCAGCAGCTTAGGACAGGGGAGCACCGGGGAGCTGTTTTTT
CDR3aa: CASSLGQGSTGELFF

v_gene: TRBV28
j_gene: TRBJ1-5
abundance: .
d_gene: TRBD1
CDR3nt: TGTGCCAGCAGTGAATGGGTCGGGACAGGGGATCAGCCCCAGCATTTT
CDR3aa: CASSEWVGTGDQPQHF

v_gene: TRBV7-2
j_gene: TRBJ2-1
abundance: .
d_gene: .
CDR3nt: TGTGCCAGCAGCTTAGGAATCCCGGCGGCTTACAATGAGCAGTTCTTC
CDR3aa: CASSLGIPAAYNEQFF

v_gene: TRBV18
j_gene: TRBJ2-2
abundance: .
d_gene: .
CDR3nt: TGTGCCAGCTCGCGGAGCACCGGGGAGCTGTTTTTT
CDR3aa: CASSRSTGELFF

v_gene: TRBV21-1
j_gene: TRBJ1-4
abundance: .
d_gene: .
CDR3nt: TGTGCCAGCAGCAAAGTTCGGCAGGGCAAACCGTGGAATGAAAAACTGTTTTTT
CDR3aa: CASSKVRQGKPWNEKLFF

v_gene: TRBV7-2
j_gene: TRBJ2-3
abundance: .
d_gene: TRBD2
CDR3nt: TGTGCCAGCAGCACCTTAGCGGGGCCGGGGGATACGCAGTATTTT
CDR3aa: CASSTLAGPGDTQYF